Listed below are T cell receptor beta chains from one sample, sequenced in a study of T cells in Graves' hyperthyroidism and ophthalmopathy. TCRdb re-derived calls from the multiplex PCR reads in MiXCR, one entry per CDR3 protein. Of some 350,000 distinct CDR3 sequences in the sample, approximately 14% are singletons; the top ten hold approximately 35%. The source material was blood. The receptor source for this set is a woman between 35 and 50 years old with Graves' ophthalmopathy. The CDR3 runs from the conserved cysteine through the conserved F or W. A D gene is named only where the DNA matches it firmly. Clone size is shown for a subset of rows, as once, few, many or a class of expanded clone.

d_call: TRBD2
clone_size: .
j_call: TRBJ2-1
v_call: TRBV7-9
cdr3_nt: TGTGCCAGCAGCTTACAAGTGGCCGCGGGAGGTAAAAATGAGCAGTTCTTC
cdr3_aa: CASSLQVAAGGKNEQFF

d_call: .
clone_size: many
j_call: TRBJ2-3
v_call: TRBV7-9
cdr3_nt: TGTGCCAGCAGCTTATCCACTAGCACAGATACGCAGTATTTT
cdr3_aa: CASSLSTSTDTQYF

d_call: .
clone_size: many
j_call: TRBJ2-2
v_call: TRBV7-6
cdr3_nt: TGTGCCAGCAGCCCCTTGGAGGGAGGCACCGGGGAGCTGTTTTTT
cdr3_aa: CASSPLEGGTGELFF

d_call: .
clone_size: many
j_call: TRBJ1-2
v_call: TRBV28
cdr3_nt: TGTGCCAGCAGTTTTTTGGGGGAACGAGGCTACACCTTC
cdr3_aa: CASSFLGERGYTF

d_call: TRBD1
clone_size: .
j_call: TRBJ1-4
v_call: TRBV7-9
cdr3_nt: TGTGCCAGCAGCCCATCCGGGACAGGGTATGAAAAACTGTTTTTT
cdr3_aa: CASSPSGTGYEKLFF

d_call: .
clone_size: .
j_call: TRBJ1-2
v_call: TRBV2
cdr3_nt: TGTGCCAGCAGTGAAGCGCTTCGGGGGGACAACTATGGCTACACCTTC
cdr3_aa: CASSEALRGDNYGYTF

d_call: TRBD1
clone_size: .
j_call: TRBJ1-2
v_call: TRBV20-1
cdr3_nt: TGCAGTGCCCCCCGGACAGGGGAATATAACTATGGCTACACCTTC
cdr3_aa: CSAPRTGEYNYGYTF

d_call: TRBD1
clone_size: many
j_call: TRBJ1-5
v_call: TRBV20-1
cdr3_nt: TGCAGTGCTAGCCTGACAGGGACGGGCAATCAGCCCCAGCATTTT
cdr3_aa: CSASLTGTGNQPQHF

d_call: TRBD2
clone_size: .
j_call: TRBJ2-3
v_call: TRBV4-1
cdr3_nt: TGCGCCAGCAGCCCTACTAGCGGGAAAATAGGTGCAGATACGCAGTATTTT
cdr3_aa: CASSPTSGKIGADTQYF

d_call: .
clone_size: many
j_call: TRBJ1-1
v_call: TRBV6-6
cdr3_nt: TGTGCCAGCAGTTACGGGACAACGGCGGACACTGAAGCTTTCTTT
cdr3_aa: CASSYGTTADTEAFF

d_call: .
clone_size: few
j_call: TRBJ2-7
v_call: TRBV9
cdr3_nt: TGTGCCAGCAGCGTAGGCCCGATGGGGACGGGGTACGAGCAGTACTTC
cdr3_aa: CASSVGPMGTGYEQYF

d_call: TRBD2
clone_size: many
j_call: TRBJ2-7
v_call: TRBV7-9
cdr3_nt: TGTGCCAGCAGCCCTAGAAGCGGGGCGTACGAGCAGTACTTC
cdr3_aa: CASSPRSGAYEQYF

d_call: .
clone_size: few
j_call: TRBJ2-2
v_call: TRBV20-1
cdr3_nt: TGCAGTGCAAACGTCCGGACTGTCACCGGGGAGCTGTTTTTT
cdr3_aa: CSANVRTVTGELFF

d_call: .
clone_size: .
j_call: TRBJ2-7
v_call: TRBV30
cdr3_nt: TGTGCCTGGAAGTTTGGAGGGAATTCCTACGAGCAGTACTTC
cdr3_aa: CAWKFGGNSYEQYF

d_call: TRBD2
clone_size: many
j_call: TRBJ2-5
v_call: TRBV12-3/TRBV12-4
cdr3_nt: TGTGCCAGCAGTGCTAGCGGGGGTATTCAAGAGACCCAGTACTTC
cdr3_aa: CASSASGGIQETQYF

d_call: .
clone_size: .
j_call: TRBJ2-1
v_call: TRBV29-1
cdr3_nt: TGCAGCGTTGGAGGCAGCGGCACCTACAATGAGCAGTTCTTC
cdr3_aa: CSVGGSGTYNEQFF

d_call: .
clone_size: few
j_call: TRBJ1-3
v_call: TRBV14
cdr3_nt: TGTGCCAGCAGCCAAGGACAGCTCTACGGAAACACCATATATTTT
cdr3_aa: CASSQGQLYGNTIYF

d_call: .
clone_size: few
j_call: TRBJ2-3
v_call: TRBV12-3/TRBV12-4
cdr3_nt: TGTGCCAGCAGTTTATATTCGTATGGGCAGCTCACAGATACGCAGTATTTT
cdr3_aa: CASSLYSYGQLTDTQYF

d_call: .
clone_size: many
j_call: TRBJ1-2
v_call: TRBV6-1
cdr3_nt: TGTGCCAGCAGTGAATTAGGGAGTGGCTACACCTTC
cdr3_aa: CASSELGSGYTF

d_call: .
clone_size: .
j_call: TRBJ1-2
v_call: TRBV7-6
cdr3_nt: TGTGCCAGCAGCTTGGATCTCAGGGGTTCCTATGGCTACACCTTC
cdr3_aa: CASSLDLRGSYGYTF

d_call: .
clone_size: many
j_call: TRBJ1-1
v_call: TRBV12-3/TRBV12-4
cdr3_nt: TGTGCCAGCAGTTCATACCTGAACACTGAAGCTTTCTTT
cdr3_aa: CASSSYLNTEAFF

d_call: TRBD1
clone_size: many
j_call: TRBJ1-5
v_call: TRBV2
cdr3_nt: TGTGCCAGCAGCCCCAGGGGGCCCGCGTTTGGGGATCAGCCCCAGCATTTT
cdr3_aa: CASSPRGPAFGDQPQHF

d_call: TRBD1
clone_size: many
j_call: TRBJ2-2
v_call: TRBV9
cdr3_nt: TGTGCCAGCAGTGCGGGACAGGGTAGGACCGGGGAGCTGTTTTTT
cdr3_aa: CASSAGQGRTGELFF

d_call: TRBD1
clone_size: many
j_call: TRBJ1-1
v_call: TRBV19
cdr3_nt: TGTGCCAGTAGCGACAGGGGCCCTTACACTGAAGCTTTCTTT
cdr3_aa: CASSDRGPYTEAFF

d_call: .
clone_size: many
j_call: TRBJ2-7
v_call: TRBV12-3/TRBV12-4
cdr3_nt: TGTGCCAGCAGTTTGGGCAGGGCCAACGAGCAGTACTTC
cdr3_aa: CASSLGRANEQYF

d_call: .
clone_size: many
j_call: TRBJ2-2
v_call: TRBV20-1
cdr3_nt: TGCAGTGCTAGTTCCAGGGGCGACGGGGAGCTGTTTTTT
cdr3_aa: CSASSRGDGELFF

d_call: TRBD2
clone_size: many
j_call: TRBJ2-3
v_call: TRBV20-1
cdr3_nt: TGCAGTGCTTATCGAGCGGGGGCAGCTAGCACAGATACGCAGTATTTT
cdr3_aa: CSAYRAGAASTDTQYF

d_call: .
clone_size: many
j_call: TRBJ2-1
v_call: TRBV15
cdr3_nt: TGTGCCACCAGCAGGCGGACAGCACTTGAGCAGTTCTTC
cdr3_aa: CATSRRTALEQFF

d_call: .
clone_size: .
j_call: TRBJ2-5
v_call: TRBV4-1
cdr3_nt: TGCGCCAGCAGCCAAGGACGGGACCAATTACTTCAAGAGACCCAGTACTTC
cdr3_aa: CASSQGRDQLLQETQYF

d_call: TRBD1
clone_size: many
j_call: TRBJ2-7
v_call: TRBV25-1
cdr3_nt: TGTGCCAGCAGTGAAAGGGGGGGACAGGGCCTTTTGAACGAGCAGTACTTC
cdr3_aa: CASSERGGQGLLNEQYF

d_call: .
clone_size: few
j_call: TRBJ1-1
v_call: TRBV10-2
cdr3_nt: TGCGCCAGCATGGGGCCCGACAGGTCCCCTGAAGCTTTCTTT
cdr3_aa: CASMGPDRSPEAFF

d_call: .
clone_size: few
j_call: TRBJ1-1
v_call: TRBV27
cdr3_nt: TGTGCCAGCAGCCCCCGGATTCAGGGACCTATGAACACTGAAGCTTTCTTT
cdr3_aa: CASSPRIQGPMNTEAFF

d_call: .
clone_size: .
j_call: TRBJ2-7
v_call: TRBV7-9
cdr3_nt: TGTGCCAGCAGCCGCCCAAAGGGGGAGGGCTCCTACGAGCAGTACTTC
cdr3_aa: CASSRPKGEGSYEQYF

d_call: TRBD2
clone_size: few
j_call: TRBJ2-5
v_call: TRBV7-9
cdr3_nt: TGTGCCAGCAGCTCGGGACTAGCGGGGGGGCCGTTTGAGACCCAGTACTTC
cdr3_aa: CASSSGLAGGPFETQYF

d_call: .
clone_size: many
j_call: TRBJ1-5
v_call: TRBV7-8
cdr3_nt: TGTGCCAGCAGCTTTCTCTCCGGCGGTAGCAATCAGCCCCAGCATTTT
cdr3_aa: CASSFLSGGSNQPQHF

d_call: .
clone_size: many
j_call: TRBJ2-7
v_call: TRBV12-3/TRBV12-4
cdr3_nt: TGTGCCAGCAGTAAGAGCGTAGTTCCGTACGAGCAGTACTTC
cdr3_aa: CASSKSVVPYEQYF

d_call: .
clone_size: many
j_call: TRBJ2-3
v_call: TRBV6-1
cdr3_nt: TGTGCCAGCAGTGTGACGGGGGCCCCAGATACGCAGTATTTT
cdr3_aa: CASSVTGAPDTQYF